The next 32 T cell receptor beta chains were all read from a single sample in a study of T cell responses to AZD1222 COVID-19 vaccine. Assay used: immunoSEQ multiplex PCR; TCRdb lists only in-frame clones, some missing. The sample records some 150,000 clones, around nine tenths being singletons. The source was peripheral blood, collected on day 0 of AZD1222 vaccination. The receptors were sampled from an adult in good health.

CDR3 in DNA: TGTGCCAGCAGCCCCGCTCATTCCTCCTACAATGAGCAGTTCTTC. It codes for CASSPAHSSYNEQFF. The chain combines TRBV7-3 with TRBJ2-1; D uncertain. The CDR3 loop spans 15 amino acids. Trimming left V 5 bases short and J 0 bases short, with 11 bases between. CDR1 is SGHTA, CDR2 FQGTGA, per germline.

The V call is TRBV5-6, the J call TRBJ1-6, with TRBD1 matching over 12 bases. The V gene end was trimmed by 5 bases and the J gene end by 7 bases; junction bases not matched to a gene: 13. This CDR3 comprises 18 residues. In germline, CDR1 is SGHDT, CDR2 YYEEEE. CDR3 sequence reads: CASRRGPGQGAQNSPLHF. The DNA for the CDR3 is TGTGCCAGCAGGAGGGGGCCGGGACAGGGGGCGCAAAATTCACCCCTCCACTTT.

CDR3 DNA: TGTGCCAGCAGCCTCAGCGACTCCTACAATGAGCAGTTCTTC. As protein: CASSLSDSYNEQFF. The chain couples TRBV6-4 to TRBJ2-1; D is uncertain. Germline CDR1 reads MRHNA; CDR2 reads SNTAGT. V dropped 6 bases and J dropped 0 bases, with 9 bases sitting between them. The CDR3 totals 14 residues.

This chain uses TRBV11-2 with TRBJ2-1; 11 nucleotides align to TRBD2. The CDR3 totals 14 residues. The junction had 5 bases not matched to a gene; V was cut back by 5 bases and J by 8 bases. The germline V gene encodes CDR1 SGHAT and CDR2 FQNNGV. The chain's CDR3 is CASSIAGGLYEQFF. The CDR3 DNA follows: TGTGCCAGCAGCATAGCGGGAGGGTTGTATGAGCAGTTCTTC.

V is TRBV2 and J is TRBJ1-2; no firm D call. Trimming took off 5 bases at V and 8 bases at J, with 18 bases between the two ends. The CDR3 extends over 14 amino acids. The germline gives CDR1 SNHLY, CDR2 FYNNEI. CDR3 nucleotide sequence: TGTGCCAGCAGTAGCGAGAGACCCATTGGGGGCTACACCTTC. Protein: CASSSERPIGGYTF. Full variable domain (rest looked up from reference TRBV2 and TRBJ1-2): EPEVTQTPSHQVTQMGQEVILRCVPISNHLYFYWYRQILGQKVEFLVSFYNNEISEKSEIFDDQFSVERPDGSNFTLKIRSTKLEDSAMYFCASSSERPIGGYTFGSGTRLTVV.

CDR3 region: CASSLAQYTGELFF. CDR3 DNA sequence: TGTGCCAGCAGCTTAGCCCAGTACACCGGGGAGCTGTTTTTT. The chain has TRBV11-2 and TRBJ2-2; D ambiguous. The CDR3 contains 14 residues. Looked up from germline, CDR1 is SGHAT and CDR2 is FQNNGV. The V gene lost 1 base and the J gene lost 3 bases, with 6 bases spanning the gap.

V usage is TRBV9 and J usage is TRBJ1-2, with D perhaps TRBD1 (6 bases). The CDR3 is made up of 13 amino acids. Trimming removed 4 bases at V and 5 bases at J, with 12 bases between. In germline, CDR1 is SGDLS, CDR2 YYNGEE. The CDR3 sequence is CASSLDRNYGYTF. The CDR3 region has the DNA TGTGCCAGCAGCTTAGACAGGAATTATGGCTACACCTTC.

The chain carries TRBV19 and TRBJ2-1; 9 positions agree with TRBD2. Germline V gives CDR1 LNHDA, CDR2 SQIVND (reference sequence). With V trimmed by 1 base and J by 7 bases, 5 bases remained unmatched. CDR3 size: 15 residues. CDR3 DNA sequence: TGTGCCAGTAGTATAGTAGCGGGAGACGGAAATGAGCAGTTCTTC. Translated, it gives CASSIVAGDGNEQFF.

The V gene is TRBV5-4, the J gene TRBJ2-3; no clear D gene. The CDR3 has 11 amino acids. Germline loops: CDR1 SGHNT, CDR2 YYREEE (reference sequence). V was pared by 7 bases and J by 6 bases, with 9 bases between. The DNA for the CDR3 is TGTGCCAGCTTTGGGGATGATACGCAGTATTTT. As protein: CASFGDDTQYF.

Here the CDR3 reads CATSRLFSGKGNTGELFF. CDR3 DNA sequence: TGTGCCACCAGCAGGCTTTTTAGCGGGAAGGGGAACACCGGGGAGCTGTTTTTT. V is TRBV15 and J is TRBJ2-2; 8 bases line up with TRBD2. CDR3 size: 18 residues. Germline V gene data show CDR1 as LNHNV and CDR2 as YYDKDF (reference sequence). The ends lost 3 bases at V and 1 base at J; junction bases unmatched: 10.

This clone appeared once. The CDR3 spells CASSKLAVLMGGELFF. The CDR3 DNA sequence: TGTGCCAGTAGTAAGCTAGCGGTACTTATGGGTGGGGAGCTGTTTTTT. The chain has TRBV19 and TRBJ2-2; TRBD2 aligns across 7 bases. CDR1 LNHDA and CDR2 SQIVND come from the germline V gene (reference sequence). With 4 bases clipped from V and 8 bases from J, the junction kept 13 bases outside the gene matches. There are 16 residues in the CDR3. Supplemented by reference TRBV19 and TRBJ2-2, the full variable domain reads DGGITQSPKYLFRKEGQNVTLSCEQNLNHDAMYWYRQDPGQGLRLIYYSQIVNDFQKGDIAEGYSVSREKKESFPLTVTSAQKNPTAFYLCASSKLAVLMGGELFFGEGSRLTVL.

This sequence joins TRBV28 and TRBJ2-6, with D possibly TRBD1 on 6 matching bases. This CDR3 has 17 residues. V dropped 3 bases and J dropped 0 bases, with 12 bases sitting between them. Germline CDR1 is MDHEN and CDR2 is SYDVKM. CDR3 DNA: TGTGCCAGCAGTTTTGACAGGTGGAGCTCTGGGGCCAACGTCCTGACTTTC. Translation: CASSFDRWSSGANVLTF.

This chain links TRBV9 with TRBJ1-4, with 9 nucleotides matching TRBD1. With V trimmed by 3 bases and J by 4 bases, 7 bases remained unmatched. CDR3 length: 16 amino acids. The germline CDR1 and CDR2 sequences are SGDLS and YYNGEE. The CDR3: CASSARPGQGNEKLFF. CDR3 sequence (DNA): TGTGCCAGCAGCGCGCGTCCGGGACAGGGTAATGAAAAACTGTTTTTT.

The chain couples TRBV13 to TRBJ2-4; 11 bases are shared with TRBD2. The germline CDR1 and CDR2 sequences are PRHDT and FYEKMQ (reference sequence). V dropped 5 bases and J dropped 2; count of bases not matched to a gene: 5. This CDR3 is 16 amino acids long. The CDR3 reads CASSALAGVSKNIQYF. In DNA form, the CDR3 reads TGTGCCAGCAGCGCACTAGCGGGAGTTTCCAAAAACATTCAGTACTTC.

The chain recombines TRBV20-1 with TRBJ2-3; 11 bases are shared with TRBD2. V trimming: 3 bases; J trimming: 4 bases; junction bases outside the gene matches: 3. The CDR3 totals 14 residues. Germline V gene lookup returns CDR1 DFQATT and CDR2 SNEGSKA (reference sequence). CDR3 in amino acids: CSASDSGRADTQYF. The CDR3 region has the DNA TGCAGTGCTAGTGATAGCGGGAGGGCAGATACGCAGTATTTT.

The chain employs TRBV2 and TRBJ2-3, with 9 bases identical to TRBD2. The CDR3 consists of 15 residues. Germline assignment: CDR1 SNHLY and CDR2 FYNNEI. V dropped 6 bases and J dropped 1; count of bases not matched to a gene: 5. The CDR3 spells CASRLAGLGTDTQYF. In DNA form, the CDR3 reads TGTGCCAGCAGGCTAGCGGGGTTGGGCACAGATACGCAGTATTTT. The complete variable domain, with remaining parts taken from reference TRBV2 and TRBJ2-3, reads EPEVTQTPSHQVTQMGQEVILRCVPISNHLYFYWYRQILGQKVEFLVSFYNNEISEKSEIFDDQFSVERPDGSNFTLKIRSTKLEDSAMYFCASRLAGLGTDTQYFGPGTRLTVL.

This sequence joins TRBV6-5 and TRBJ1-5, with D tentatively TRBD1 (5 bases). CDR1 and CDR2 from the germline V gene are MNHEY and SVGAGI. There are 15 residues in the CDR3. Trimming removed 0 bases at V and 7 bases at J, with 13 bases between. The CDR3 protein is CASSYSDRGGQPQHF. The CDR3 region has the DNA TGTGCCAGCAGTTACTCGGACCGGGGGGGACAGCCCCAGCATTTT.

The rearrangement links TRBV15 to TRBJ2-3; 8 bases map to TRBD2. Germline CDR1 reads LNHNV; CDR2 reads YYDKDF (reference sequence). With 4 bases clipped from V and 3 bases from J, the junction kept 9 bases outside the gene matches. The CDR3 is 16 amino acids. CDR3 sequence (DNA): TGTGCCACCAGCACACCTCGACTAGCGCGAACAGATACGCAGTATTTT. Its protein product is CATSTPRLARTDTQYF.

The CDR3 DNA reads TGTGCCAGCAGTTACATTCCAGATCGGGCTGAAGCTTTCTTT. It codes for CASSYIPDRAEAFF. The chain uses TRBV6-5 and TRBJ1-1; D unresolved. CDR1 is MNHEY, CDR2 SVGAGI, per germline. Trimming removed 2 bases from V and 6 bases from J, with 13 bases in between. This CDR3 spans 14 amino acids.

DNA for the CDR3: TGTGCCAGCAGCGATGGGACTAGCGGGAGGACAATACGTTTCAATGAGCAGTTCTTC. Amino acid sequence: CASSDGTSGRTIRFNEQFF. The genes are TRBV5-5 and TRBJ2-1; the match to TRBD2 covers 15 bases. Germline V CDR1 and CDR2: SGHKS, YYEKEE (reference sequence). V lost 4 bases and J lost 6; bases outside the gene matches: 14. The CDR3 is 19 residues long.

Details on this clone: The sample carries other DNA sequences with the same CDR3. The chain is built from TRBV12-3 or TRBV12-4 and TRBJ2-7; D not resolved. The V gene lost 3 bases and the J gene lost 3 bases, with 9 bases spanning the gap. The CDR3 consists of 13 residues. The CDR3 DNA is TGTGCCAGCAGTTTTGGCAGGATCTACGAGCAGTACTTC. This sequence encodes CASSFGRIYEQYF.

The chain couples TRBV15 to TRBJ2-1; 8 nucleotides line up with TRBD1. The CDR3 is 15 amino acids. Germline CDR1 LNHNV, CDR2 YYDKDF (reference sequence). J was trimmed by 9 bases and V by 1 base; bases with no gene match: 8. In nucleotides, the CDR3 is TGTGCCACCAGCAGAGGACTGGACAGGGTGCGTGAGCAGTTCTTC. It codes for CATSRGLDRVREQFF. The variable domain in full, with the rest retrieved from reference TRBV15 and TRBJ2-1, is DAMVIQNPRYQVTQFGKPVTLSCSQTLNHNVMYWYQQKSSQAPKLLFHYYDKDFNNEADTPDNFQSRRPNTSFCFLDIRSPGLGDTAMYLCATSRGLDRVREQFFGPGTRLTVL.

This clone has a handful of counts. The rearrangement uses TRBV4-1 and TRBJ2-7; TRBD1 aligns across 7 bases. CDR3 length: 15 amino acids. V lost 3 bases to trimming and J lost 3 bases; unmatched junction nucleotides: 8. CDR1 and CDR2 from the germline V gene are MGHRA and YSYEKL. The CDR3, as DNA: TGCGCCAGCAGCCACCCCGGGACAGCTGTCTACGAGCAGTACTTC. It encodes CASSHPGTAVYEQYF.

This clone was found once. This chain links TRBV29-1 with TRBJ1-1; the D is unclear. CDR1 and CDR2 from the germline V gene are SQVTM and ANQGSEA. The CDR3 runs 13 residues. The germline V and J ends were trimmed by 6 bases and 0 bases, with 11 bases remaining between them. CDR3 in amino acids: CSVWGLMNTEAFF. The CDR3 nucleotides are TGCAGCGTATGGGGTTTGATGAACACTGAAGCTTTCTTT.

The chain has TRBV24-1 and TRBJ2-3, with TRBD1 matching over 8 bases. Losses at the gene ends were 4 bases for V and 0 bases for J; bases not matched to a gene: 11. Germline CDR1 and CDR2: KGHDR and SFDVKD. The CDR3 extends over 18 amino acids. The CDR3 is CATSDPPGTGVSTDTQYF. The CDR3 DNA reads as TGTGCCACCAGTGACCCTCCCGGGACAGGCGTTAGCACAGATACGCAGTATTTT.

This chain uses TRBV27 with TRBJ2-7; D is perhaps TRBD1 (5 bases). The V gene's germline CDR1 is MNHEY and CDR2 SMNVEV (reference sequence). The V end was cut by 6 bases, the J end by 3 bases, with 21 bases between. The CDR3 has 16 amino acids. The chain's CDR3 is CASRPQGEGLSYEQYF. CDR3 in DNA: TGTGCCAGCAGACCCCAGGGCGAAGGGCTCAGCTACGAGCAGTACTTC.

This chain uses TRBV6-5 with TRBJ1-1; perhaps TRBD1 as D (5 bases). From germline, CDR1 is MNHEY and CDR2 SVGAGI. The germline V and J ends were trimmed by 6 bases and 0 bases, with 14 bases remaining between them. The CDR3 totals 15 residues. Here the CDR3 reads CASRKRGRMNTEAFF. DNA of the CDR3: TGTGCCAGCAGAAAAAGGGGACGTATGAACACTGAAGCTTTCTTT.

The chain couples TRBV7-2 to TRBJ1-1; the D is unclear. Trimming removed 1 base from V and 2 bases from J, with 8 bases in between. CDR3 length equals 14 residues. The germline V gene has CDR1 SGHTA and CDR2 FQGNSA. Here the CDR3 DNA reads TGTGCCAGCAGCTTAGGGGATTTCAACACTGAAGCTTTCTTT. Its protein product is CASSLGDFNTEAFF.

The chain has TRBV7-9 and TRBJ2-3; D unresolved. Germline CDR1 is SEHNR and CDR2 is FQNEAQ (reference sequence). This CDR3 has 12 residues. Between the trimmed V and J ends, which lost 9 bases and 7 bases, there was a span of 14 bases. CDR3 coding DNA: TGTGCCAGTGACATCATGATGAATACGCAGTATTTT. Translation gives CASDIMMNTQYF.

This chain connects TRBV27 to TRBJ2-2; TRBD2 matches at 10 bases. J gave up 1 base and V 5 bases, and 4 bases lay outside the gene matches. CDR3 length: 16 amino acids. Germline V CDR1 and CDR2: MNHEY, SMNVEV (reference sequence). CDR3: CASSPLAGVNTGELFF. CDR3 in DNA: TGTGCCAGCAGTCCGCTAGCGGGAGTGAACACCGGGGAGCTGTTTTTT.

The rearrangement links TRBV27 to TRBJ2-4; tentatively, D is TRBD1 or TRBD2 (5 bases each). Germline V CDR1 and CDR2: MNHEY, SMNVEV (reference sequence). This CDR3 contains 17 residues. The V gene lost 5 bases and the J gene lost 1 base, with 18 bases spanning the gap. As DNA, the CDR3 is TGTGCCAGCAGTCCCGGGGCAGGAACCTTGGCCAAAAACATTCAGTACTTC. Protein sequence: CASSPGAGTLAKNIQYF.

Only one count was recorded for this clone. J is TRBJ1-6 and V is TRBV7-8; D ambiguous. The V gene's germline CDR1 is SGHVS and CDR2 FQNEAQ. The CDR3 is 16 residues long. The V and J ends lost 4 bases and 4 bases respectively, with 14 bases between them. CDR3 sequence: CASSSHQGPYNSPLHF. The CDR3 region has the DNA TGTGCCAGCAGCTCTCATCAAGGGCCGTATAATTCACCCCTCCACTTT.